This TCR beta chain was observed in a study of cytomegalovirus exposure and HLA in healthy donors. The study, taken as a whole, reports: The study labeled approximately 150 TCR beta chains cytomegalovirus-associated. Presence/absence analyses rested on an assumption that sequencing depth was roughly uniform across donors.

Primers: 60 Vbeta forward and 13 Jbeta reverse. The assay was immunoSEQ multiplex PCR, and TCRdb's table has in-frame clones only and misses some. The sample records about 280,000 clones, around 90% being singletons. Notes on this clone: What it binds is unknown.

CDR1 and CDR2 (germline): LNHDA, SQIVND (reference sequence). Trimming cost V 6 bases and J 0 bases, with 8 bases left between them. The CDR3 extends over 13 amino acids. The source of this sequence is a woman aged 18-29 years in good health and CMV-seronegative. This chain links TRBV19 with TRBJ1-1; D is undetermined. The sequencing input was PBMCs. CDR3: CASSRSMNTEAFF. CDR3 DNA: TGTGCCAGTAGCCGTTCTATGAACACTGAAGCTTTCTTT.